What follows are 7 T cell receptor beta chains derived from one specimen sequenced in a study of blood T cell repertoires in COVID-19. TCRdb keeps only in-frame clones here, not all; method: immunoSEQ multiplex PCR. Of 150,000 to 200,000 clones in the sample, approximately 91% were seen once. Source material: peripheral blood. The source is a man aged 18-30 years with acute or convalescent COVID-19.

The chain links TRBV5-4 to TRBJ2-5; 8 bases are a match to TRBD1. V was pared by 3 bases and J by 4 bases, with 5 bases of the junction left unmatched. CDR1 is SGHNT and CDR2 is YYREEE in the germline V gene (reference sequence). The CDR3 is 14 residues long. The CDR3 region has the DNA TGTGCCAGCAGCTATGGACAGGGACGAGAGACCCAGTACTTC. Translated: CASSYGQGRETQYF.

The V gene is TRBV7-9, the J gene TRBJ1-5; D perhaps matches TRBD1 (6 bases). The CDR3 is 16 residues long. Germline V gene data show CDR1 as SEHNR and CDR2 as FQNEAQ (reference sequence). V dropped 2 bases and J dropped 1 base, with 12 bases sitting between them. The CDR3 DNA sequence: TGTGCCAGCAGCTTATATCGGCAGGGGAGCAATCAGCCCCAGCATTTT. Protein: CASSLYRQGSNQPQHF.

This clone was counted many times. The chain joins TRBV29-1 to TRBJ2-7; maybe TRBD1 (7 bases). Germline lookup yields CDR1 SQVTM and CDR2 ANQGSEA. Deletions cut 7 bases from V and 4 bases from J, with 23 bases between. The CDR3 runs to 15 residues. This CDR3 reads CSGAGTAQNLYEQYF. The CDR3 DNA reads TGCAGCGGGGCGGGGACAGCCCAGAATCTGTACGAGCAGTACTTC.

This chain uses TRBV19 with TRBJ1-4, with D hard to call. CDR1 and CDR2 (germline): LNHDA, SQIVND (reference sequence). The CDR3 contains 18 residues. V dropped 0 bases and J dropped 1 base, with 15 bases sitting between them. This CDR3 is CASSIDIGRRGTNEKLFF. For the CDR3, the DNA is TGTGCCAGTAGTATAGATATTGGCAGGCGTGGAACTAATGAAAAACTGTTTTTT.

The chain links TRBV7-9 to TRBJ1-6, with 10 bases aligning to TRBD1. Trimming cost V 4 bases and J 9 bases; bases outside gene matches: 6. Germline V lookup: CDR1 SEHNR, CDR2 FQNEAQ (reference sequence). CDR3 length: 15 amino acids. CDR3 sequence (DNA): TGTGCCAGCAGCTCGACAGGGGGCCTAGGTTCACCCCTCCACTTT. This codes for CASSSTGGLGSPLHF.

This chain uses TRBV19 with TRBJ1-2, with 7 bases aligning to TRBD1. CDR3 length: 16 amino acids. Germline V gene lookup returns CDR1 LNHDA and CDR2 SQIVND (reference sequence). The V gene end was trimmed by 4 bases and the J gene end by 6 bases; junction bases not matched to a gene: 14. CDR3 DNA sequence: TGTGCCAGTAGTAGAGAGTACCGGACAGGTCTCCATGGCTACACCTTC. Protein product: CASSREYRTGLHGYTF.

The CDR3, as DNA: TGTGCCACCAGCCTGCCGGGACAGGGAGGTGAAAAACTGTTTTTT. This encodes CATSLPGQGGEKLFF. This rearrangement joins TRBV15 to TRBJ1-4, with 9 bases that match TRBD1. The junction had 8 bases not matched to a gene; V was cut back by 5 bases and J by 7 bases. This CDR3 region has 15 residues. From germline, CDR1 is LNHNV and CDR2 YYDKDF (reference sequence).